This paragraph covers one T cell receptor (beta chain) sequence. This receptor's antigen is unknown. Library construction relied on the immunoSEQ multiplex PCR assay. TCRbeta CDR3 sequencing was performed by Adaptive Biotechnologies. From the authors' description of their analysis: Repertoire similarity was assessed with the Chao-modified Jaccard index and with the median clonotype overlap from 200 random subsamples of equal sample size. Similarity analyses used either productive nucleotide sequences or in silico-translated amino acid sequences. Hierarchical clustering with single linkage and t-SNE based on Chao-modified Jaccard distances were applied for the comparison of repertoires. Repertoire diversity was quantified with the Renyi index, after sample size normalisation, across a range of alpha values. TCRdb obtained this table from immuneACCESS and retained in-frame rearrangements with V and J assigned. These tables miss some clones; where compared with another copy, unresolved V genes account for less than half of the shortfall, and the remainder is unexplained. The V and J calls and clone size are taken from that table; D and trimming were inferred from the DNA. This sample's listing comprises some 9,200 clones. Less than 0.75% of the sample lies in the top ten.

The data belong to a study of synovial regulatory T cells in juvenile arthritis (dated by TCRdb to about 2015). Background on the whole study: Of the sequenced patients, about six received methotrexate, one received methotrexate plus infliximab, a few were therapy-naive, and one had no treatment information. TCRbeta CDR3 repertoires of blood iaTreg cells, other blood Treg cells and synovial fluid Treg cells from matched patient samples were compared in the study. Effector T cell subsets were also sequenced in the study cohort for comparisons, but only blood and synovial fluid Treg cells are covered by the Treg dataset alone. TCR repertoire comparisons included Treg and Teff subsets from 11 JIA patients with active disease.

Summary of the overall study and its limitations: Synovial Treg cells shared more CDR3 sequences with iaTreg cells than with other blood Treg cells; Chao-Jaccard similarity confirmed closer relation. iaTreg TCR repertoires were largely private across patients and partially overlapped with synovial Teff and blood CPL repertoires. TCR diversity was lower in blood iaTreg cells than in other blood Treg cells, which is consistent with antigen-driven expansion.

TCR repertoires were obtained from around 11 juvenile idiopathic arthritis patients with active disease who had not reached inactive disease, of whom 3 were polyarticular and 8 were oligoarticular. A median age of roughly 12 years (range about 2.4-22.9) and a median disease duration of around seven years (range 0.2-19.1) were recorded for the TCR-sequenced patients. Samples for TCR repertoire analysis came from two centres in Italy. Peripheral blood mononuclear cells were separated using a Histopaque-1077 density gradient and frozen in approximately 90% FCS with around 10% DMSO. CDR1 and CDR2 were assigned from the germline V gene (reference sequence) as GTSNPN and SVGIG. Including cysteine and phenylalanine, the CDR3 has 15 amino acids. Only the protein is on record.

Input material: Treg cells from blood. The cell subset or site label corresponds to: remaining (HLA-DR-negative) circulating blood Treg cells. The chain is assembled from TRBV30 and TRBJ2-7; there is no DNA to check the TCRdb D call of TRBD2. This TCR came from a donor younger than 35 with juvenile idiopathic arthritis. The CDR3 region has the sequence CAWSGLTHGGYEQYF.